The 13 T cell receptor beta chains in this list originate from one sample, sequenced in a study of shared clonotypes between healthy human individuals. Some clones are missing from TCRdb's copy, which holds only in-frame ones; the method was immunoSEQ multiplex PCR. The profile shows just over 2,000,000 clones, 90% to 95% of them singletons. What was sequenced was naive CD4+ T cells sorted from blood. Stated subset: CD45RA+ positively selected. These receptors all stem from a man between 18 and 29 years old in good health.

On this clone itself: This sample also contains other DNA sequences that code for the same CDR3. The chain uses TRBV5-6 and TRBJ1-5, with 9 bases aligning to TRBD1. This CDR3 contains 14 residues. J was trimmed by 4 bases and V by 2 bases; bases with no gene match: 1. The germline V gene encodes CDR1 SGHDT and CDR2 YYEEEE. The CDR3: CASSLDRGNQPQHF. CDR3 bases: TGTGCCAGCAGCTTAGACAGGGGGAATCAGCCCCAGCATTTT.

The V gene is TRBV4-1, the J gene TRBJ2-5; possible D gene TRBD1, 6 bases. The germline V gene encodes CDR1 MGHRA and CDR2 YSYEKL. Trimming removed 2 bases at V and 5 bases at J, with 18 bases between. The CDR3 totals 16 residues. CDR3 in amino acids: CASSQRSQTGPETQYF. The CDR3 nucleotides read TGCGCCAGCAGCCAAAGATCCCAAACAGGGCCCGAGACCCAGTACTTC.

CDR3 residues: CASSQGGAGSGTEQYF. CDR3 coding DNA: TGCGCCAGCAGCCAAGGAGGAGCGGGGTCTGGGACCGAGCAGTACTTC. V and J are TRBV4-1 and TRBJ2-7; 7 nucleotides line up with TRBD2. The CDR3 runs 16 residues. V was clipped by 1 base and J by 6 bases; unmatched bases: 12. Per the germline V gene, CDR1 is MGHRA and CDR2 is YSYEKL.

The chain couples TRBV7-9 to TRBJ1-1; D ambiguous. Germline assignment: CDR1 SEHNR and CDR2 FQNEAQ (reference sequence). The CDR3 sequence is 15 residues long. V shed 1 base and J shed 0 bases, with 9 bases lying between them. CDR3 loop: CASSLVGGMNTEAFF. The CDR3 DNA follows: TGTGCCAGCAGCTTAGTCGGAGGGATGAACACTGAAGCTTTCTTT.

This chain uses TRBV25-1 with TRBJ2-3; D unresolved. V shed 5 bases and J shed 2 bases, with 5 bases lying between them. Germline CDR1 is MGHDK and CDR2 is SYGVNS. This CDR3 is built from 12 residues. The CDR3 loop is CASSSDTDTQYF. The CDR3 coding sequence is TGTGCCAGCAGTAGCGACACAGATACGCAGTATTTT.

J is TRBJ2-1 and V is TRBV2; 7 nucleotides match TRBD2. Germline V lookup: CDR1 SNHLY, CDR2 FYNNEI. The V and J ends lost 6 bases and 13 bases, in that order; junction bases with no gene match: 9. This CDR3 is built from 12 residues. The CDR3 DNA sequence: TGTGCCAGCAGGGGAAGCGGGATACGACAGTTCTTC. Protein product: CASRGSGIRQFF.

The gene calls are TRBV5-1 and TRBJ2-7, with D possibly being TRBD1 (7 bases). This CDR3 is built from 14 residues. Germline CDR1 and CDR2: SGHRS and YFSETQ. The ends were cut back, 2 bases at V and 5 bases at J, with 14 bases in the middle. The DNA for the CDR3 is TGCGCCAGCAGCTTACAGGCAGGGGGGAACGAGCAGTACTTC. Protein sequence: CASSLQAGGNEQYF.

This rearrangement joins TRBV5-4 to TRBJ1-1; D unresolved. Trimming left V 4 bases short and J 0 bases short, with 10 bases between. CDR1 and CDR2 (germline): SGHNT, YYREEE (reference sequence). The CDR3 contains 14 residues. As DNA, the CDR3 is TGTGCCAGCAGCCCTGAGGGCATGAACACTGAAGCTTTCTTT. Its protein product is CASSPEGMNTEAFF.

The J gene is TRBJ2-7, the V gene TRBV7-9; 8 bases align to TRBD1. Germline V gene data show CDR1 as SEHNR and CDR2 as FQNEAQ (reference sequence). J gave up 3 bases and V 2 bases, and 15 bases lay outside the gene matches. This CDR3 has 18 amino acids. CDR3 loop: CASSLMRSSWTGSYEQYF. The CDR3, as DNA: TGTGCCAGCAGCTTAATGCGATCATCCTGGACAGGGAGCTACGAGCAGTACTTC.

The V gene is TRBV18, the J gene TRBJ2-7; the match to TRBD2 covers 10 bases. This CDR3 is 14 amino acids long. The germline V gene has CDR1 KGHSH and CDR2 LQKENI. J lost 6 bases, V lost 1 base, and 3 bases had no gene match. CDR3 nucleotide sequence: TGTGCCAGCTCACCACTAGCGGGAGGAGGCGAGCAGTACTTC. Protein: CASSPLAGGGEQYF.

The rearrangement joins TRBV5-1 to TRBJ2-5; D is perhaps TRBD2 (6 bases). Trimming shortened V by 3 bases and J by 0 bases, and 12 bases separated the two germline ends. The CDR3 is made up of 15 amino acids. The germline V gene has CDR1 SGHRS and CDR2 YFSETQ. CDR3 residues: CASSWGPGDQETQYF. CDR3 coding DNA: TGCGCCAGCAGCTGGGGCCCGGGGGACCAAGAGACCCAGTACTTC.

The chain recombines TRBV30 with TRBJ1-6; 8 bases align to TRBD1. The CDR3 has 16 residues. After removal of 5 bases from V and 0 bases from J, the junction contained 6 bases not matched to a gene. The germline CDR1 and CDR2 sequences are GTSNPN and SVGIG (reference sequence). This CDR3 reads CAWARQGSSYNSPLHF. CDR3 coding DNA: TGTGCCTGGGCCCGACAGGGGAGCTCCTATAATTCACCCCTCCACTTT. Drawing the rest from reference TRBV30 and TRBJ1-6, the complete variable domain is SQTIHQWPATLVQPVGSPLSLECTVEGTSNPNLYWYRQAAGRGLQLLFYSVGIGQISSEVPQNLSASRPQDRQFILSSKKLLLSDSGFYLCAWARQGSSYNSPLHFGNGTRLTVT.

This clone was observed a handful of times. Additional DNA sequences in this sample encode the identical CDR3. The chain couples TRBV6-5 to TRBJ1-6; D is undetermined. Germline assignment: CDR1 MNHEY and CDR2 SVGAGI. This CDR3 spans 14 amino acids. Trimming removed 0 bases from V and 5 bases from J, with 5 bases in between. CDR3 coding DNA: TGTGCCAGCAGTTACTCGGCAGATAATTCACCCCTCCACTTT. Its protein is CASSYSADNSPLHF.